The sequence of this T cell receptor beta chain was determined in a study of blood T cell repertoires in COVID-19. How the authors handled the data: Amplification from reference gene primers served as the basis for estimated nucleated cell counts. This table comes from immunoSEQ multiplex PCR, and its TCRdb copy is limited to in-frame clones, with some not included. V, J and clone size were drawn from that table, and D and trimming were deduced from the DNA. The sample consists of approximately 270,000 clones, around 93% of them appearing once. This study enrolled people aged about 18 to 100 from around 25 US geographic areas. Specimen: PBMCs or T cells enriched from blood (not recorded which). This receptor was obtained from a man aged 35 to 55 who had been exposed to COVID-19.

CDR3 in amino acids: CASSAAFFGQRPWGYTF. Here the CDR3 DNA reads TGTGCCAGCAGCGCGGCTTTTTTCGGACAGAGGCCCTGGGGCTACACCTTC. The rearrangement uses TRBV5-4 and TRBJ1-2; a weak D match, TRBD1 (6 bases). The germline V gene has CDR1 SGHNT and CDR2 YYREEE (reference sequence). Trimming removed 4 bases from V and 8 bases from J, with 27 bases in between. CDR3 size: 17 residues.